Following are 20 T cell receptor beta chains from one sample sequenced in a study of T-cell memory formation after mild COVID-19. TCRdb redid the calling of the 5' RACE reads with MiXCR, one entry per CDR3 protein. Of a few hundred thousand distinct CDR3 sequences in the sample, more than 20% were seen once. Sequenced: PBMCs or a T cell subset sorted from them (not recorded which). These receptors were taken from a man between 18 and 35 years old who had mild COVID-19 (a few samples of this study predate the infection). Cell type and time point are not known.

This chain uses TRBV19 with TRBJ2-6; 8 nucleotides agree with TRBD2. The CDR3 contains 17 residues. Germline V gene lookup returns CDR1 LNHDA and CDR2 SQIVND (reference sequence). V lost 6 bases, J lost 0 bases, and 7 bases stayed unmatched. The CDR3 protein is CASRPAGGSSGANVLTF. The CDR3 DNA follows: TGTGCCAGTAGGCCGGCGGGGGGTTCCTCTGGGGCCAACGTCCTGACTTTC. Looking up the rest from reference TRBV19 and TRBJ2-6 gives the full variable domain: DGGITQSPKYLFRKEGQNVTLSCEQNLNHDAMYWYRQDPGQGLRLIYYSQIVNDFQKGDIAEGYSVSREKKESFPLTVTSAQKNPTAFYLCASRPAGGSSGANVLTFGAGSRLTVL.

The CDR3 DNA reads TGTGCCAGTGCGGTCGGGCGGCCGAGCTCCTATAGCAATCAGCCCCAGCATTTT. It codes for CASAVGRPSSYSNQPQHF. The chain is built from TRBV19 and TRBJ1-5; no definite D call. The CDR3 totals 18 residues. V was trimmed by 8 bases and J by 0 bases, leaving 23 bases between them. Germline values: CDR1 LNHDA, CDR2 SQIVND (reference sequence). Combining the CDR3 with reference TRBV19 and TRBJ1-5 gives the whole variable domain DGGITQSPKYLFRKEGQNVTLSCEQNLNHDAMYWYRQDPGQGLRLIYYSQIVNDFQKGDIAEGYSVSREKKESFPLTVTSAQKNPTAFYLCASAVGRPSSYSNQPQHFGDGTRLSIL.

This clonotype showed up many times. The DNA of the CDR3 is TGTGCCAGCAGTTACTCCCGCGGGATAAAGACGCAGCAGTACTTC. As protein: CASSYSRGIKTQQYF. This chain joins TRBV7-9 and TRBJ2-7; TRBD2 might be the D (6 bases). The CDR3 consists of 15 residues. Germline CDR1 reads SEHNR; CDR2 reads FQNEAQ (reference sequence). The V and J ends lost 6 bases and 8 bases respectively, with 23 bases between them.

This clonotype showed up just a few times. The chain couples TRBV25-1 to TRBJ1-4; no definite D call. Trimming took off 4 bases at V and 3 bases at J, with 6 bases between the two ends. The CDR3 spans 13 residues. CDR1 is MGHDK, CDR2 SYGVNS, per germline. CDR3 residues: CASSGSPNEKLFF. Written as DNA, the CDR3 is TGTGCCAGCAGTGGGAGTCCTAATGAAAAACTGTTTTTT.

This clonotype was observed a few times. J is TRBJ1-5 and V is TRBV6-6; the D is unclear. The CDR3 loop spans 14 amino acids. Germline values: CDR1 MNHNY, CDR2 SVGAGI (reference sequence). Trimming shortened V by 8 bases and J by 7 bases, and 18 bases separated the two germline ends. The DNA of the CDR3 is TGTGCCAGCGCCGCCTTCGATTTGGGCCAGCCCCAGCATTTT. Protein product: CASAAFDLGQPQHF.

This clonotype was seen only a few times. This chain uses TRBV7-2 with TRBJ2-7; D tentatively fits TRBD1 or TRBD2 (5 bases each). V was clipped by 5 bases and J by 6 bases, with 17 bases between them. The CDR3 has 14 residues. Germline-derived CDR1 and CDR2 are SGHTA and FQGNSA. CDR3 sequence (DNA): TGTGCCAGCAGCCCCTGGGGACGGACTGGCGAGCAGTACTTC. Translating gives CASSPWGRTGEQYF.

The chain links TRBV7-2 to TRBJ1-5, with D perhaps TRBD1 (5 bases). Trimming removed 6 bases at V and 2 bases at J, with 11 bases between. The CDR3 extends over 14 amino acids. Germline values: CDR1 SGHTA, CDR2 FQGNSA. Here the CDR3 reads CASSRTRGNQPQHF. The CDR3 bases are TGTGCCAGCAGTCGGACCAGGGGCAATCAGCCCCAGCATTTT.

The chain uses TRBV20-1 and TRBJ2-7, with TRBD2 matching over 12 bases. V was clipped by 7 bases and J by 6 bases; unmatched bases: 13. This CDR3 contains 15 residues. Looked up from germline, CDR1 is DFQATT and CDR2 is SNEGSKA (reference sequence). Here the CDR3 reads CSDSPRLAGAREQYV. The CDR3 DNA follows: TGCAGTGATAGTCCAAGACTAGCGGGGGCTCGCGAGCAGTACGTC.

In this sample, this clonotype turned up many times. The chain is built from TRBV7-9 and TRBJ1-2; no reliable D call. V dropped 5 bases and J dropped 8 bases, with 15 bases sitting between them. CDR3 length equals 13 residues. Per germline, CDR1 SEHNR and CDR2 FQNEAQ (reference sequence). This chain's CDR3 is CASSVSGLEGYTF. The CDR3 DNA follows: TGTGCCAGCAGCGTATCGGGCCTGGAGGGCTACACCTTC.

In this sample, this clonotype turned up a few times. The V gene is TRBV9, the J gene TRBJ1-1; no definite D call. CDR3 size: 15 residues. Germline V gene sequence: CDR1 SGDLS, CDR2 YYNGEE. With 0 bases removed from V and 1 base from J, the gap between germline ends came to 10 bases. The CDR3 reads CASSVGSVQNTEAFF. CDR3 nucleotide sequence: TGTGCCAGCAGCGTAGGGTCTGTGCAGAACACTGAAGCTTTCTTT.

This clonotype was counted between two and nine times. V is TRBV27 and J is TRBJ1-1; D is perhaps TRBD1 (5 bases). The length of the CDR3 is 14 residues. Between the trimmed V and J ends, which lost 3 bases and 3 bases, there was a span of 11 bases. Germline lookup yields CDR1 MNHEY and CDR2 SMNVEV (reference sequence). The CDR3 DNA follows: TGTGCCAGCAGTTTCTCAGGGCCAGACACTGAAGCTTTCTTT. It is translated as CASSFSGPDTEAFF.

The J gene is TRBJ1-5, the V gene TRBV12-3 or TRBV12-4; D call uncertain. This CDR3 is 14 amino acids long. V was trimmed by 5 bases and J by 3 bases, leaving 11 bases between them. CDR3 sequence reads: CASSGLLYNQPQHF. The CDR3 nucleotides read TGTGCCAGCAGTGGCCTTTTGTACAATCAGCCCCAGCATTTT.

The sample holds a few counts of this clonotype. The rearrangement joins TRBV7-2 to TRBJ2-5, with 8 positions matching TRBD1. CDR1 and CDR2 (germline): SGHTA, FQGNSA. V trimming: 1 base; J trimming: 5 bases; junction bases outside the gene matches: 6. The CDR3 loop spans 15 amino acids. The DNA of the CDR3 is TGTGCCAGCAGCTTAGTCCCCGGACAGGGTGAGACCCAGTACTTC. Amino acids: CASSLVPGQGETQYF.

This chain connects TRBV10-3 to TRBJ2-5; the match to TRBD2 covers 7 bases. This CDR3 has 15 amino acids. Trimming took 3 bases from V and 5 from J; bases not matched to a gene: 9. Germline-derived CDR1 and CDR2 are ENHRY and SYGVKD. The CDR3 nucleotides read TGTGCCATCAGTGACCTGGCCTTGGGGGGGGAGACCCAGTACTTC. It codes for CAISDLALGGETQYF.

This clonotype has just a few counts. The chain couples TRBV7-2 to TRBJ1-6; D remains unclear. V dropped 3 bases and J dropped 1 base, with 4 bases sitting between them. Per the germline V gene, CDR1 is SGHTA and CDR2 is FQGNSA. The CDR3 covers 14 residues. The CDR3 nucleotides read TGTGCCAGCAGCTTTGATTCCTATAATTCACCCCTCCACTTT. Protein product: CASSFDSYNSPLHF.

This clonotype was seen a handful of times. The chain links TRBV7-2 to TRBJ2-1; 9 nucleotides line up with TRBD2. The CDR3 runs 16 residues. Germline loops: CDR1 SGHTA, CDR2 FQGNSA. Germline trimming cut 8 bases from V and 6 bases from J; bases unmatched to any gene: 14. The CDR3 sequence: CASRPPNSGGSNEQFF. CDR3 DNA sequence: TGTGCCAGCCGCCCCCCGAATAGCGGGGGTTCCAATGAGCAGTTCTTC.

The chain couples TRBV12-3 or TRBV12-4 to TRBJ1-1; 9 bases fit TRBD1. With 6 bases clipped from V and 3 bases from J, the junction kept 5 bases outside the gene matches. The CDR3 extends over 14 amino acids. The DNA of the CDR3 is TGTGCCAGCAGCGAACGACAGGGGGACACTGAAGCTTTCTTT. This gives the protein CASSERQGDTEAFF.

The chain combines TRBV30 with TRBJ2-3, with a tentative D call TRBD1 (6 bases). The CDR3 loop spans 12 amino acids. Germline CDR1 and CDR2: GTSNPN and SVGIG (reference sequence). Trimming shortened V by 0 bases and J by 6 bases, and 7 bases separated the two germline ends. The CDR3 sequence: CAWSVGGDTQYF. As DNA, the CDR3 is TGTGCCTGGAGTGTAGGGGGTGATACGCAGTATTTT.

The chain carries TRBV6-5 and TRBJ2-1; D possibly corresponds to TRBD2 (5 bases). This CDR3 is 14 amino acids long. Per the germline V gene, CDR1 is MNHEY and CDR2 is SVGAGI. The V gene lost 2 bases and the J gene lost 3 bases, with 8 bases spanning the gap. Written as DNA, the CDR3 is TGTGCCAGCAGTTACAGAGGGAACTACAATGAGCAGTTCTTC. Translating gives CASSYRGNYNEQFF.

The gene calls are TRBV28 and TRBJ1-5; D gene uncertain. There are 12 residues in the CDR3. V lost 10 bases to trimming and J lost 5 bases, with 12 bases between them. The V gene's germline CDR1 is MDHEN and CDR2 SYDVKM. This chain's CDR3 is CATATYDQPQHF. The CDR3, as DNA: TGTGCCACCGCGACATACGATCAGCCCCAGCATTTT. Full variable domain (missing parts from reference TRBV28 and TRBJ1-5): DVKVTQSSRYLVKRTGEKVFLECVQDMDHENMFWYRQDPGLGLRLIYFSYDVKMKEKGDIPEGYSVSREKKERFSLILESASTNQTSMYLCATATYDQPQHFGDGTRLSIL.